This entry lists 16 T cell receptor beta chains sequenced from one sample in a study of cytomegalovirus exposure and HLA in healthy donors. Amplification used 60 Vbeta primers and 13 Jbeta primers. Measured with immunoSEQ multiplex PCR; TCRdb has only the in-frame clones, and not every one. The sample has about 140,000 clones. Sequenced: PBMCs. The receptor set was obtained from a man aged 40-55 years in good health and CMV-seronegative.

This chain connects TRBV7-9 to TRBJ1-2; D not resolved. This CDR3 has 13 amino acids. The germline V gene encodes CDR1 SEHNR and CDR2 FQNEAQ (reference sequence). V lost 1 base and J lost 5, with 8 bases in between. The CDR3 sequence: CASSLGAAYGYTF. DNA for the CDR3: TGTGCCAGCAGCTTAGGGGCTGCATATGGCTACACCTTC.

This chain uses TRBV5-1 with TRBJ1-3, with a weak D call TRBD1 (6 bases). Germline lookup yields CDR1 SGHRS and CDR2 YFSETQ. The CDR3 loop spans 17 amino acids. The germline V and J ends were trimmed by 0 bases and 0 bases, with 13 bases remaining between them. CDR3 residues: CASSLDGGESSGNTIYF. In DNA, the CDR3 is TGCGCCAGCAGCTTGGATGGGGGCGAAAGCTCTGGAAACACCATATATTTT.

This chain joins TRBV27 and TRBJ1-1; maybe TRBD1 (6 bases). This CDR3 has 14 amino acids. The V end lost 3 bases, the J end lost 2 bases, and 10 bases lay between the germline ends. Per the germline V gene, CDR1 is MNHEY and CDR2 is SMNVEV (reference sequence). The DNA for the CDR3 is TGTGCCAGCAGTTTCTTACAGGGTAACACTGAAGCTTTCTTT. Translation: CASSFLQGNTEAFF.

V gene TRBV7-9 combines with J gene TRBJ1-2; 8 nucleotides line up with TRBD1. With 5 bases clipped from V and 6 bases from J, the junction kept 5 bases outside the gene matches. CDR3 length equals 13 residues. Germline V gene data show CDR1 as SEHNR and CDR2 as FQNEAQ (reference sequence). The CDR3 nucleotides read TGTGCCAGCAGCAAGGACAGGGCGGATGGCTACACCTTC. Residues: CASSKDRADGYTF.

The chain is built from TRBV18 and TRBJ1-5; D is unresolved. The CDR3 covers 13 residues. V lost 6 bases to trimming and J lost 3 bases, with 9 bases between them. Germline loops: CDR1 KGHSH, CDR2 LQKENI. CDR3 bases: TGTGCCAGCTCTTTCGGGATCAATCAGCCCCAGCATTTT. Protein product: CASSFGINQPQHF.

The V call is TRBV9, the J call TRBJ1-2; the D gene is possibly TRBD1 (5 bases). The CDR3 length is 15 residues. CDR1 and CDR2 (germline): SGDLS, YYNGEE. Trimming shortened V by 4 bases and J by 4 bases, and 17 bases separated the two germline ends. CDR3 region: CASSPQVGGVYGYTF. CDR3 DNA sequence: TGTGCCAGCAGCCCCCAGGTGGGGGGTGTCTATGGCTACACCTTC.

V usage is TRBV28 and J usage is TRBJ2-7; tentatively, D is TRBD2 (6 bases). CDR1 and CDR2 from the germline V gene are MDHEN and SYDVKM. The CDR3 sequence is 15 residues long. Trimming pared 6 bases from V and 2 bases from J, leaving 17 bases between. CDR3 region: CASSAGTLPTYEQYF. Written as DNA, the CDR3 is TGTGCCAGCAGCGCCGGGACTTTACCCACCTACGAGCAGTACTTC.

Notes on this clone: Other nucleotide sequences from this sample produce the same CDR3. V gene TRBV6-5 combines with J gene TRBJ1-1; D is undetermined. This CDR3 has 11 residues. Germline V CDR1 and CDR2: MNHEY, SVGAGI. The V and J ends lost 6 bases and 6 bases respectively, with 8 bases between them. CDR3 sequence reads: CASSPGAEAFF. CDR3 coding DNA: TGTGCCAGCAGCCCCGGGGCTGAAGCTTTCTTT.

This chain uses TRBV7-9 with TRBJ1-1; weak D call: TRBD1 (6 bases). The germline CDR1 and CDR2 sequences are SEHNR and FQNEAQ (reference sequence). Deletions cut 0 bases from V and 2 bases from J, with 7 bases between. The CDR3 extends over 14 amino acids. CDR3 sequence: CASSLATGNTEAFF. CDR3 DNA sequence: TGTGCCAGCAGCTTAGCGACAGGAAACACTGAAGCTTTCTTT.

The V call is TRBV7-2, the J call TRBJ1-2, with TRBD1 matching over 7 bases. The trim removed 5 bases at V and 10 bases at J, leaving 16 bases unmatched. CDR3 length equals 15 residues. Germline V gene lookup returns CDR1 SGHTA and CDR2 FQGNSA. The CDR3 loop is CASSPRQGRGKDYTF. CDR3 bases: TGTGCCAGCAGCCCTAGACAGGGAAGAGGAAAGGACTACACCTTC.

The CDR3 DNA is TGTGCCATCAGTTGGACTAGCGGCGCAGGGAGGGAGCAGTTCTTC. It specifies CAISWTSGAGREQFF. The V gene is TRBV10-3, the J gene TRBJ2-1; TRBD2 matches at 10 bases. The CDR3 is 15 residues long. With V trimmed by 5 bases and J by 10 bases, 11 bases remained unmatched. CDR1 and CDR2 from the germline V gene are ENHRY and SYGVKD.

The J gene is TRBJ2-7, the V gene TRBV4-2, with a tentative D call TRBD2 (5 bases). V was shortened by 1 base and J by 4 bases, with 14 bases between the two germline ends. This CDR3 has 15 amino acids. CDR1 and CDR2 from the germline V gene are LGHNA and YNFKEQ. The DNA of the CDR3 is TGTGCCAGCAGCCAAGGGCTCGGGAACTCTTACGAGCAGTACTTC. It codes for CASSQGLGNSYEQYF.

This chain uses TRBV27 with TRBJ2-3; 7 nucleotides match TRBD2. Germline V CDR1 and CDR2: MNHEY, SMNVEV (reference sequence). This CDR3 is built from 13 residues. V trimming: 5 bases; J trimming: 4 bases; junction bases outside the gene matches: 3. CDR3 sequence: CASSPAGADTQYF. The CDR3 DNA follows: TGTGCCAGCAGTCCCGCGGGGGCAGATACGCAGTATTTT.

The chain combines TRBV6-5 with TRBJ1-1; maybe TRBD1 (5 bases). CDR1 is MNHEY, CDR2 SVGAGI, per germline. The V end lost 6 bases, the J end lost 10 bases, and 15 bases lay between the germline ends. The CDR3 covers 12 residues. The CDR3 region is CASREEGLGAFF. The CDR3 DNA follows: TGTGCCAGCAGGGAGGAGGGGCTAGGAGCTTTCTTT.

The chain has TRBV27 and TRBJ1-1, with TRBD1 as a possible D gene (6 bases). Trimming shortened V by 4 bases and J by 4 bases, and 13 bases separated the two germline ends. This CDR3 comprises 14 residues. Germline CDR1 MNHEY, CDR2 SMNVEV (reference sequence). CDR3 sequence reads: CASSSGAGITEAFF. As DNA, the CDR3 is TGTGCCAGCAGTTCAGGGGCTGGGATCACTGAAGCTTTCTTT.

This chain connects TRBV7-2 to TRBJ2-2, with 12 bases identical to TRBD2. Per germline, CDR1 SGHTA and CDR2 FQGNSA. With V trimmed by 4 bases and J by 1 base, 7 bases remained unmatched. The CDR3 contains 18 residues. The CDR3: CASSWTRGLAGNTGELFF. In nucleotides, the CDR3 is TGTGCCAGCAGCTGGACTCGGGGACTAGCGGGGAACACCGGGGAGCTGTTTTTT.